This T cell receptor (beta chain) was identified during a study of long-term antiretroviral therapy in people with HIV. Study-wide context: Collection of the earliest samples took place about a decade ahead of the 2015 immediate-ART recommendation. Findings of the study overall: Blood dates from the mid-2000s to the late 2010s, possibly under older ART regimens.

Every specimen provided roughly 0.85-11 million cryopreserved PBMC before DNA extraction took place. This was the immunoSEQ v3.0 assay at survey level. Libraries were prepared by immunoSEQ multiplex PCR; TCRdb keeps only in-frame clonotypes and omits some of them. The table includes about 30,000 clones, about 88% detected once. CDR1 and CDR2 (germline): MRHNA, SNTAGT. The CDR3 extends over 17 amino acids. The V segment lost 3 bases and the J segment 0 bases; nucleotides outside the gene matches: 8. A note on this clone: Its antigen remains unknown.

This clonotype was obtained from a young woman with HIV. The chain has TRBV6-4 and TRBJ1-2; TRBD1 agrees at 9 bases. Sequencing used unsorted PBMCs, obtained approximately 2.9 years before starting antiretroviral therapy. CDR3 nucleotides: TGTGCCAGCAGTGAACCGGGACAGGGAGGCCCTAACTATGGCTACACCTTC. Translated: CASSEPGQGGPNYGYTF.